The TCR beta chain under discussion was sequenced for a study of cytomegalovirus exposure and HLA in healthy donors (dated by TCRdb to about 2017). Turning to the overall study: An earlier analysis of several hundred of the donors reported 276 Gb of sequence data and 90 million to 120 million unique TCR beta sequences obtained from about 179 million T cells. An earlier analysis of roughly 580 of the donors used high-throughput TCR beta sequencing to judge whether each TCR beta V gene segment behaved as functional or pseudogenic. The aim of the study was to test whether cataloging public T cell receptors could identify signatures of past pathogen exposure. Donor age, sex, ethnicity and CMV serostatus were compiled together with the repertoire data. Roughly 5 DR-DQ haplotypes were handled as single units for association and clustering because linkage in the cohort was strong. An early release that covered roughly 600 HLA-typed donors contained approximately 300 gigabases of sequencing data and around 85 million unique TCR sequences. Among the roughly 390 genotyped donors, around 79% belonged to the genetic ancestry cluster associated with self-reported Caucasian donors. To predict cytomegalovirus infection status, the study combined high-throughput TCR immunosequencing, statistical association of individual TCRs with disease status, and machine learning. A later analysis re-examined previously published TCR beta repertoires from over 500 donors and added high-resolution HLA genotyping to investigate patterns of TCR occurrence. In the later analysis, no new phenotypic data were used to find candidate immune exposures; instead, reliance was placed on TCR beta sequences and their occurrence across donors. The number of typed donors differed by locus: roughly 620-640 for A, B, C, DRB1 and DQB1; roughly 510 for DQA1; 606 for DPA1; and about 450 for DPB1. The study used immunosequencing to profile the T cell repertoires of 666 subjects and linked those repertoires to cytomegalovirus serostatus. Genome-wide SNP genotypes for about 65% of the roughly 670 donors were used in a later genetic analysis, which treated that subset as a discovery cohort. Across around 400 genotyped donors of the cohort, an average of roughly 230,000 unique TCR beta nucleotide sequences per donor were sequenced, and roughly 20% of those sequences were non-productive. Besides the first cohort of some 670 subjects, a separate validation cohort made up of 120 different subjects was used. HLA typing included class I and class II loci at four-digit resolution. All discovery cohort repertoires had been generated on a single sequencing platform. General findings and caveats noted by the study authors: The classifier was reported to diagnose cytomegalovirus status with high specificity and sensitivity in both the original cohort and the validation cohort. A cluster of highly shared sequence variants was judged likely to represent a technical artifact of the sequencing pipeline. Roughly uniform sequencing depth across donors was assumed in presence/absence analyses, although this assumption may not hold. A later genetic analysis reported fewer N-insertions in productive TCRs among donors in an Asian-associated ancestry cluster than the roughly 700-donor mean. According to the authors, the approach could potentially be generalized to other disease states and immunological phenotypes. In a later analysis, HLA-associated TCR beta chains showed more clonal expansion and lower generation probabilities than non-associated chains that were equally common. Specific HLA alleles were associated with 15,000 to 20,000 TCR beta sequences at a false discovery rate of 0.05 in a later analysis. For the cohort, immune exposure information was limited to CMV serostatus. According to a later analysis, most CMV-associated TCR beta chains appeared to be HLA-restricted, and the HLA associations seemed to be driven largely by CMV exposure. An earlier analysis of approximately 530 of the donors showed that most TCR beta V segments appeared in productive rearrangements either about 87% or about 30% of the time, which broadly matched IMGT annotations. Linkage disequilibrium might explain the correlated functional status among segregating V segments, but an unknown experimental factor could not be ruled out. According to a later analysis, parvovirus B19, influenza, CMV and Epstein-Barr virus appeared linked to several top co-occurrence clusters. In a later genetic analysis, a missense DCLRE1C variant was associated with V-gene and J-gene trimming of TCR beta chains, and the association was replicated in an independent cohort. Some IMGT-functional V segments, including TRBV6-2 and TRBV6-3, could not be told apart with the 87-base-pair reads, so those segments were excluded. The earlier analysis of 587 of the donors excluded over 15 rarely observed V segments, including chromosome 9 orphons, because counts were too low. Because HLA typing was unavailable for some donors at each locus, only the typed subset was used in association tests. According to a later analysis, TCR association rates differed among HLA loci, with DRB1 alleles showing the most associated TCRs and HLA-C alleles showing the fewest. Most TCR sequences were seen in very few donors, while some public TCRs were found in many individuals. Assigning TCR associations to individual alleles was difficult when HLA alleles, especially DR and DQ, strongly co-occurred. A further reported finding was that TCR beta sequences accurately predicted the HLA-A and HLA-B alleles for most subjects in the first cohort. A few of the identified cytomegalovirus-associated TCR beta chains were confirmed in vitro to be specific for cytomegalovirus antigens. The cohort was sequenced for TCR beta chains only, and without alpha or paired-chain data the features that could be detected were limited. A total of 150 or so TCR beta chains were listed by the study as associated with cytomegalovirus.

In regard to this clone: Its target antigen remains unknown. Base-call qualities are not available, and no considerably larger clone is one nucleotide away.

Preparation of the library involved the immunoSEQ multiplex PCR assay. A mixture of 60 forward primers for TCR Vbeta segments and 13 reverse primers for TCR Jbeta segments was used in the multiplex PCR. A multiplex PCR assay on genomic DNA amplified the CDR3 region of rearranged TCR beta genes. The amplified TCR beta libraries were sequenced on the Illumina HiSeq System as 87-base-pair reads. Under the source paper's analysis protocol: A later analysis tallied 75 million to 95 million unique TCR beta chains across the 640 or so repertoires, and around 12 million of those chains were shared by two or more donors. Raw reads were error-corrected and collapsed into unique sequences by a nearest-neighbor algorithm in which closely related sequences were merged to remove PCR and sequencing errors. To assign V, D and J gene segments, CDR3 sequences were aligned to IMGT reference sequences. For a sequence to be retained, a match of at least six nucleotides to both a V gene segment and a J gene segment was required. Rearrangements were classified as productive when the CDR3 lacked stop codons and remained in frame with V and J, and all other rearrangements were classified as non-productive. Following IMGT convention, CDR3 was defined as the stretch from the second conserved V-encoded cysteine to the conserved J-encoded phenylalanine. Sequences without an unambiguous match to a single V gene segment were excluded from the earlier analysis of a few hundred of the donors. An earlier analysis of fewer than 750 of the donors classified V segments as functional when productive rearrangements were above 56.7% and as segregating when the standard deviation between donors was above 5%. A statistical classification framework was built to diagnose cytomegalovirus status from the catalog of TCR beta chain sequences. V and J gene assignment, in a later analysis, came from comparing TCR nucleotide sequences with IMGT/GENE-DB human TR gene sequences. In a later analysis, CDR3 sequences and most-parsimonious VDJ recombination scenarios were assigned using the TCRdist pipeline. In a later analysis, each TCR beta chain was defined by its CDR3 amino acid sequence together with its V-gene family, and reads without a unique V-gene family were excluded. A later analysis removed 450 to 600 highly shared, low-generation-probability nucleotide sequences to deal with suspected cross-contamination and a sequencing artifact. In a later analysis, a clonal expansion index was calculated for each public chain from normalized within-repertoire ranks of inferred template counts. A later analysis computed generation probabilities with a VDJ recombination model fitted to out-of-frame rearrangements, and checked the results against IGoR. Hypergeometric tests were used in a later analysis to score TCR-TCR, TCR-HLA and TCR-CMV co-occurrence, with a repertoire-size bias correction applied to the TCR pairs. False discovery rates were estimated in a later analysis by permuting HLA or CMV assignments 20 times. In a later analysis, co-occurring TCRs were grouped using DBSCAN, and TCRdist sequence similarity was added for clustering within HLA-allele-positive subsets. For co-occurrence clustering, repertoires with fewer than 30,000 or more than 120,000 public chains were excluded, along with a handful of repertoires with anomalous nucleotide sharing. The immuneACCESS repertoire file appears here via TCRdb, limited to in-frame rearrangements. These files lack a portion of the clones; in checked studies, under half of the deficit traces to unresolved V genes, and the cause of the others is not known. V, J and clone size were drawn from that table, and D and trimming were deduced from the DNA. The sample contains 40,000 or so clones, roughly 90% of them found a single time. Together, the top ten hold 8% of the sample.

In the germline V gene, CDR1 corresponds to MNHNS and CDR2 to SASEGT. V lost 1 base and J lost 5 bases; the stretch between them is 11 bases long. There are 14 amino acids in the CDR3, from cysteine to phenylalanine inclusive. Only CDR3 DNA is held: 42 bases, read in frame from base 1. In total, 666 healthy bone marrow donors made up the cohort. At the time of sampling, every cohort member was nominally healthy, though immune exposures that went unrecorded were likely present. The donor tested CMV seropositive, placing the donor among the roughly 300 seropositive members of the cohort. Every donor gave a peripheral blood sample, and the peripheral blood mononuclear cells from that sample were used for TCR beta sequencing. Genomic DNA was extracted from the blood cell samples with the Qiagen DNeasy Blood Extraction Kit.

The TCR originated in a woman aged 40 to 49 in good health and CMV-seropositive. The sequenced material came from PBMCs. The sequence is built from TRBV6-1 and TRBJ1-1; the D segment could be TRBD1, given 6 matching bases. This receptor carries the CDR3 CASSEDRVRTEAFF. DNA sequence: TGTGCCAGCAGTGAAGACAGGGTTCGTACTGAAGCTTTCTTT.